The 6 T cell receptor beta chains below come from one sample, sequenced in a study of T cell repertoires in cytomegalovirus infection. TCRdb re-derived calls from the reads in MiXCR, one entry per CDR3 protein. Altogether 630,000 or so distinct CDR3 sequences are present, more than 20% being singletons, with the ten largest covering roughly 8%. The sample consisted of CD8+ T cells from PBMCs. Receptors were obtained from a human donor in good health (CMV status not recorded). Some clones in this sample may be carry-over from other donors' samples.

Concerning this clonotype itself: This clone may be a read error of a much larger clone one base away. The chain couples TRBV7-6 to TRBJ1-1, with D unresolved. Germline V gene data show CDR1 as SGHVS and CDR2 as FNYEAQ. This CDR3 region has 13 residues. Here the CDR3 DNA reads TGTGTCAGCAGCTTAGGGAAGAGGACTGAAGCTTTCTTT. This gives the protein CVSSLGKRTEAFF. Complete variable domain (other parts from reference TRBV7-6 and TRBJ1-1): GAGVSQSPRYKVTKRGQDVALRCDPISGHVSLYWYRQALGQGPEFLTYFNYEAQQDKSGLPNDRFSAERPEGSISTLTIQRTEQRDSAMYRCVSSLGKRTEAFFGQGTRLTVV.

This clonotype was seen repeatedly, ten times or more. The rearrangement links TRBV7-8 to TRBJ2-1, with D tentatively TRBD1 or TRBD2 (5 bases each). The CDR3 covers 11 residues. Germline CDR1 and CDR2: SGHVS and FQNEAQ. Trimming took off 5 bases at V and 15 bases at J, with 14 bases between the two ends. The CDR3 nucleotides read TGTGCCAGCAGCCGGGGCAATAGCCGGTTCTTC. Translating it yields CASSRGNSRFF.

The chain employs TRBV28 and TRBJ1-5, with D hard to call. The CDR3 spans 12 residues. Trimming took 5 bases from V and 6 from J, leaving 8 bases between them. Looked up from germline, CDR1 is MDHEN and CDR2 is SYDVKM. The CDR3 DNA reads TGTGCCAGCAGTCGTGAACGTCAGCCCCAGCATTTT. Translated, it gives CASSRERQPQHF.

The sample holds a few counts of this clonotype. The genes are TRBV6-6 and TRBJ2-2; D is perhaps TRBD2 (5 bases). V was trimmed by 5 bases and J by 5 bases, leaving 12 bases between them. CDR1 is MNHNY and CDR2 is SVGAGI in the germline V gene (reference sequence). CDR3 length: 14 residues. For the CDR3, the DNA is TGTGCCAGCAGTAACCGGGGTCCAACCGGGGAGCTGTTTTTT. The encoded protein is CASSNRGPTGELFF.

This clonotype has a handful of counts. J is TRBJ2-2 and V is TRBV4-3; TRBD1 matches 9 bases. This CDR3 is 18 amino acids long. Trimming took 4 bases from V and 6 from J; bases not matched to a gene: 15. CDR1 and CDR2 from the germline V gene are LGHNA and YSLEER. The CDR3, as DNA: TGCGCCAGCAGCCCCGAAGCCTCCCGGGACAGGGTCCCCGGGGAGCTGTTTTTT. Its protein is CASSPEASRDRVPGELFF.

This clonotype has only a few counts. The gene calls are TRBV11-2 and TRBJ2-3, with TRBD2 matching 10 bases. Looked up from germline, CDR1 is SGHAT and CDR2 is FQNNGV. CDR3 length: 16 residues. V trimming: 4 bases; J trimming: 3 bases; junction bases outside the gene matches: 7. CDR3 coding DNA: TGTGCCAGCAGCTCCTCGACTAGCGGGCTGACAGATACGCAGTATTTT. Translating gives CASSSSTSGLTDTQYF.